The entry below describes one TCR beta chain. Its antigen is undetermined. This CDR3 comprises 15 residues. CDR1 is LNHDA, CDR2 SQIVND, per germline (reference sequence). V was shortened by 1 base and J by 6 bases, with 13 bases between the two germline ends. Some clones are missing from TCRdb's copy, which holds only in-frame ones; the method was immunoSEQ multiplex PCR. The sample records some 60,000 clones, around three quarters being singletons. Time point given: blood 2 weeks post-SBRT. Treatment of the sample: 15 Gy SBRT to primary tumor, nephrectomy 4 weeks later. This specimen belongs to a study of radiation and T cells in renal cell carcinoma. Broader study findings: Without pretreatment biopsies, baseline tumor clonotype presence was undetermined.

Specimen: blood, collected from a patient whose treatment included radiotherapy and nephrectomy. This chain joins TRBV19 and TRBJ2-1; a possible D gene is TRBD2 (6 bases). This receptor was identified in a man in his sixties with renal cell carcinoma. The CDR3 DNA is TGTGCCAGTAGTATAGGCCGGGGGTTAAGCAATGAGCAGTTCTTC. The encoded protein is CASSIGRGLSNEQFF.